This T cell receptor beta chain is drawn from a study of cytomegalovirus exposure and HLA in healthy donors. Study details: Prior work identified 95 million to 120 million unique TCR beta sequences in around 170 million T cells.

The PCR had 60 Vbeta and 13 Jbeta primers. Measured with immunoSEQ multiplex PCR; TCRdb has only the in-frame clones, and not every one. The sample lists approximately 150,000 clones; over 60% were seen once. V lost 2 bases and J lost 8; bases outside the gene matches: 12. The CDR3 loop spans 17 amino acids. Looked up from germline, CDR1 is SEHNR and CDR2 is FQNEAQ (reference sequence). The sequence derives from a female donor in good health and CMV-seronegative. J is TRBJ1-2 and V is TRBV7-9; TRBD1 matches at 12 bases. The sequencing sample was made of PBMCs. The CDR3 DNA reads TGTGCCAGCAGCTTACCTAAAACGGGACAGGGGGCGGAAGGCTACACCTTC. Its protein product is CASSLPKTGQGAEGYTF.